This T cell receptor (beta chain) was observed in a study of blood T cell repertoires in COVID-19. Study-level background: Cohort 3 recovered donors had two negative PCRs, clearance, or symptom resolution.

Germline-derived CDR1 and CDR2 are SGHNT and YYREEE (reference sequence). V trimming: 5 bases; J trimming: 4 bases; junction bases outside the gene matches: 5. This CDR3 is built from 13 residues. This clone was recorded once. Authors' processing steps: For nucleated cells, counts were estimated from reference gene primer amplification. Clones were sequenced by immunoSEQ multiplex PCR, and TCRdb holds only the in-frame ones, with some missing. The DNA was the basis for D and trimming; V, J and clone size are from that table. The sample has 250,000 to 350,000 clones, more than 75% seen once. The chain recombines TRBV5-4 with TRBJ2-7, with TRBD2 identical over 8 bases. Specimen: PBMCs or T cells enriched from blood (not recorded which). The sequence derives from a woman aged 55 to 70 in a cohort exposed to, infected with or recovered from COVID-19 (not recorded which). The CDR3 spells CASRDQREYEQYF. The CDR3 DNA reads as TGTGCCAGCAGAGATCAGCGGGAGTACGAGCAGTACTTC.